This T cell receptor (beta chain) emerged from a study of circulating tumor DNA in untreated peripheral T-cell lymphoma. Whole-study results and caveats: Baseline tissues yielded around 86% and baseline serum around 65% tumor-specific clonotype detection.

Tumor tissue was collected at baseline, before treatment began. For this clone: The antigen remains undetermined.

The data were produced by immunoSEQ multiplex PCR, yet TCRdb's version contains in-frame clones alone and is incomplete. The sample yields about 10,000 clones, 70% to 85% seen once. The TCR sequence derives from a human donor with peripheral T-cell lymphoma. The sequencing sample was made of tumor tissue.

The CDR3 DNA is TGCGCCAGCAGCCAAGAAGTCCGGGGGACAACCGGGGAGCTGTTTTTT. This codes for CASSQEVRGTTGELFF. This rearrangement joins TRBV4-1 to TRBJ2-2; tentatively, D is TRBD1 or TRBD2 (6 bases each). The length of the CDR3 is 16 residues. Deletions cut 0 bases from V and 5 bases from J, with 13 bases between. Germline CDR1 and CDR2: MGHRA and YSYEKL.